The 27 T cell receptor beta chains reported below all come from one sample, sequenced in a study of blood T cell repertoires in COVID-19. The data were produced by immunoSEQ multiplex PCR, yet TCRdb's version contains in-frame clones alone and is incomplete. The sample lists about 150,000 clones; approximately 84% were seen once. What was sequenced was peripheral blood. The receptors here all came from a human donor in a cohort sampled during active COVID-19.

The chain employs TRBV2 and TRBJ1-2; no firm D call. The CDR3 loop spans 11 amino acids. With 7 bases removed from V and 7 bases from J, the gap between germline ends came to 10 bases. Germline values: CDR1 SNHLY, CDR2 FYNNEI. The CDR3: CASIAWTGYTF. CDR3 nucleotide sequence: TGTGCCAGCATAGCGTGGACTGGCTACACCTTC.

The sample holds a few counts of this clone. This sequence joins TRBV15 and TRBJ2-1; TRBD2 matches at 8 bases. This CDR3 has 14 residues. With V trimmed by 8 bases and J by 6 bases, 9 bases remained unmatched. The germline V gene has CDR1 LNHNV and CDR2 YYDKDF (reference sequence). In DNA form, the CDR3 reads TGTGCCACCTTTGCCGGACTAGCCGGCAATGAGCAGTTCTTC. This gives the protein CATFAGLAGNEQFF.

As DNA, the CDR3 is TGCGCCACCGGGACAGGGGATAACCAAGAGACCCAGTACTTC. This gives the protein CATGTGDNQETQYF. The chain employs TRBV5-1 and TRBJ2-5; 10 bases fit TRBD1. The germline V gene encodes CDR1 SGHRS and CDR2 YFSETQ. Losses at the gene ends were 9 bases for V and 0 bases for J; bases not matched to a gene: 5. This CDR3 region has 14 residues.

The J gene is TRBJ1-6, the V gene TRBV5-4; TRBD1 is a possible D gene (5 bases). Germline V gene data show CDR1 as SGHNT and CDR2 as YYREEE (reference sequence). There are 16 residues in the CDR3. The ends were cut back, 3 bases at V and 7 bases at J, with 17 bases in the middle. As DNA, the CDR3 is TGTGCCAGCAGCTGGGACTTAGGGAGGGACAATTCACCCCTCCACTTT. Translating gives CASSWDLGRDNSPLHF. The complete variable domain, with remaining parts taken from reference TRBV5-4 and TRBJ1-6, reads ETGVTQSPTHLIKTRGQQVTLRCSSQSGHNTVSWYQQALGQGPQFIFQYYREEENGRGNFPPRFSGLQFPNYSSELNVNALELDDSALYLCASSWDLGRDNSPLHFGNGTRLTVT.

V and J are TRBV7-6 and TRBJ1-3; weak D call: TRBD1 (5 bases). V was clipped by 6 bases and J by 2 bases, with 17 bases between them. This CDR3 region has 16 residues. Germline-derived CDR1 and CDR2 are SGHVS and FNYEAQ. CDR3: CASSLGEAAAGNTIYF. The CDR3 DNA follows: TGTGCCAGCAGTCTAGGGGAGGCGGCGGCTGGAAACACCATATATTTT.

The chain combines TRBV4-1 with TRBJ2-2, with TRBD1 matching 7 bases. V lost 2 bases, J lost 4 bases, and 7 bases stayed unmatched. This CDR3 has 16 residues. The germline V gene has CDR1 MGHRA and CDR2 YSYEKL. The CDR3: CASSQIDRAGTGELFF. The CDR3 nucleotides read TGCGCCAGCAGCCAAATCGACAGGGCTGGCACCGGGGAGCTGTTTTTT.

The rearrangement uses TRBV2 and TRBJ2-7; 8 bases align to TRBD1. Per germline, CDR1 SNHLY and CDR2 FYNNEI. V dropped 1 base and J dropped 6; count of bases not matched to a gene: 2. This CDR3 comprises 13 residues. CDR3: CASSEGGQVEQYF. Written as DNA, the CDR3 is TGTGCCAGCAGTGAAGGGGGACAGGTCGAGCAGTACTTC.

The chain uses TRBV6-4 and TRBJ1-1; 7 nucleotides line up with TRBD1. There are 14 residues in the CDR3. CDR1 and CDR2 from the germline V gene are MRHNA and SNTAGT. J lost 3 bases, V lost 5 bases, and 6 bases had no gene match. The CDR3 spells CASSPRQGDTEAFF. The CDR3 DNA reads as TGTGCCAGCAGTCCACGACAGGGAGACACTGAAGCTTTCTTT.

The chain links TRBV5-6 to TRBJ1-5, with D perhaps matching TRBD1 (6 bases). CDR1 is SGHDT, CDR2 YYEEEE, per germline. The V and J ends lost 3 bases and 1 base respectively, with 14 bases between them. This CDR3 region has 16 residues. CDR3 residues: CASSSTGKGSNQPQHF. The DNA of the CDR3 is TGTGCCAGCAGCTCTACAGGGAAGGGGAGCAATCAGCCCCAGCATTTT. The complete variable domain, with remaining parts taken from reference TRBV5-6 and TRBJ1-5, reads DAGVTQSPTHLIKTRGQQVTLRCSPKSGHDTVSWYQQALGQGPQFIFQYYEEEERQRGNFPDRFSGHQFPNYSSELNVNALLLGDSALYLCASSSTGKGSNQPQHFGDGTRLSIL.

This rearrangement joins TRBV7-3 to TRBJ2-5, with TRBD2 matching 14 bases. Trimming removed 5 bases from V and 1 base from J; junction bases left unmatched: 9. Germline V gives CDR1 SGHTA, CDR2 FQGTGA. This CDR3 contains 18 residues. CDR3 bases: TGTGCCAGCAGCGAGGGACTAGCGGGAGCGCGTTTCCAAGAGACCCAGTACTTC. Translation gives CASSEGLAGARFQETQYF.

The chain couples TRBV5-1 to TRBJ2-1; 7 bases match TRBD1. The length of the CDR3 is 13 residues. V trimming: 0 bases; J trimming: 14 bases; junction bases outside the gene matches: 8. From germline, CDR1 is SGHRS and CDR2 YFSETQ. CDR3 amino acids: CASSLAGRGTEFF. CDR3 coding DNA: TGCGCCAGCAGCTTGGCGGGCAGGGGGACGGAGTTCTTC.

Here the CDR3 DNA reads TGTGCCAGCAGCCCACTCCCTGCAGGGAGGCAAGAGACCCAGTACTTC. This sequence encodes CASSPLPAGRQETQYF. This chain connects TRBV11-1 to TRBJ2-5, with a weak D call TRBD2 (6 bases). V lost 5 bases, J lost 2 bases, and 18 bases lay in between. CDR3 length: 16 amino acids. CDR1 and CDR2 (germline): SGHAT, FQDESV (reference sequence).

This clone has just one count. The CDR3, as DNA: TGCGCCAGCAGCCCCCGGCCGGGGGAAGCTTATAATTCACCCCTCCACTTT. Translated: CASSPRPGEAYNSPLHF. The chain couples TRBV5-1 to TRBJ1-6; possibly TRBD1 for D (5 bases). The length of the CDR3 is 17 residues. Trimming shortened V by 4 bases and J by 4 bases, and 18 bases separated the two germline ends. From germline, CDR1 is SGHRS and CDR2 YFSETQ.

The chain combines TRBV6-6 with TRBJ2-1; no clear D. The CDR3 contains 14 residues. Germline-derived CDR1 and CDR2 are MNHNY and SVGAGI (reference sequence). Trimming took off 7 bases at V and 6 bases at J, with 16 bases between the two ends. The CDR3 DNA follows: TGTGCCAGCATGTGGGCCACGGCTGGCAATGAGCAGTTCTTC. This translates into CASMWATAGNEQFF.

The genes are TRBV7-2 and TRBJ2-7; TRBD2 is a possible D gene (7 bases). The CDR3 contains 14 residues. In germline, CDR1 is SGHTA, CDR2 FQGNSA. V gave up 2 bases and J gave up 1 base, with 9 bases separating them. The CDR3 protein is CASSLSGTSYEQYF. The CDR3 DNA follows: TGTGCCAGCAGCTTAAGCGGGACATCCTACGAGCAGTACTTC.

The genes are TRBV20-1 and TRBJ2-3; 11 nucleotides line up with TRBD1. With 3 bases clipped from V and 6 bases from J, the junction kept 11 bases outside the gene matches. Germline values: CDR1 DFQATT, CDR2 SNEGSKA (reference sequence). The CDR3 sequence is 16 residues long. In nucleotides, the CDR3 is TGCAGTGCTAGTCTTCGGGACAGGGGGTTTGGGGATACGCAGTATTTT. As protein: CSASLRDRGFGDTQYF.

This clone was detected only once. The rearrangement uses TRBV12-3 or TRBV12-4 and TRBJ1-2; 7 bases are a match to TRBD1. V lost 6 bases and J lost 4; bases outside the gene matches: 5. This CDR3 is built from 13 residues. The CDR3 here is CASSPDRIYGYTF. The CDR3 region has the DNA TGTGCCAGCAGCCCGGACAGGATCTATGGCTACACCTTC.

This clone was detected only a few times. The chain carries TRBV12-3 or TRBV12-4 and TRBJ2-4; D is unresolved. This CDR3 contains 13 residues. V was cut by 5 bases and J by 15 bases, with 20 bases left in between. The CDR3 bases are TGTGCCAGCAGTCGTATCCTGACAAGTTCCGTGTACTTC. It translates to CASSRILTSSVYF.

This clone came up a few times. The chain is built from TRBV2 and TRBJ2-7, with a weak D call TRBD1 (6 bases). This CDR3 region has 12 residues. Germline assignment: CDR1 SNHLY and CDR2 FYNNEI. V was pared by 4 bases and J by 4 bases, with 8 bases between. The CDR3 protein is CASSVDRYEQYV. The CDR3 DNA sequence: TGTGCCAGCAGTGTGGACAGATACGAGCAGTACGTC.

The chain has TRBV5-4 and TRBJ2-1; D is unresolved. The CDR3 runs 15 residues. V was trimmed by 2 bases and J by 0 bases, leaving 9 bases between them. The germline V gene encodes CDR1 SGHNT and CDR2 YYREEE (reference sequence). The CDR3 loop reads CASSFKESSYNEQFF. In nucleotides, the CDR3 is TGTGCCAGCAGCTTTAAGGAGAGCTCCTACAATGAGCAGTTCTTC.

The V call is TRBV19, the J call TRBJ1-4; 9 positions match TRBD1. V shed 5 bases and J 8 bases; nucleotides not matched to a gene: 21. The CDR3 has 19 residues. CDR1 and CDR2 (germline): LNHDA, SQIVND (reference sequence). Here the CDR3 DNA reads TGTGCCAGTAGTTCCTCTGCCGCCGGGGCCGGGACAGGGCAGGAAAAACTGTTTTTT. Protein: CASSSSAAGAGTGQEKLFF.

This chain joins TRBV2 and TRBJ2-7, with D possibly matching TRBD2 (6 bases). CDR3 length equals 15 residues. The ends were cut back, 6 bases at V and 2 bases at J, with 17 bases in the middle. Looked up from germline, CDR1 is SNHLY and CDR2 is FYNNEI. The CDR3 region has the DNA TGTGCCAGCAGGGGACTCACGGGATTTACCTACGAGCAGTACTTC. Translation: CASRGLTGFTYEQYF.

The chain is built from TRBV19 and TRBJ1-5; 8 positions agree with TRBD1. The CDR3 totals 15 residues. Germline loops: CDR1 LNHDA, CDR2 SQIVND (reference sequence). After removal of 4 bases from V and 4 bases from J, the junction contained 6 bases not matched to a gene. This chain's CDR3 is CASSTPTGVNQPQHF. CDR3 nucleotide sequence: TGTGCCAGTAGTACACCGACAGGGGTAAATCAGCCCCAGCATTTT. Together with reference TRBV19 and TRBJ1-5, the CDR3 gives the full variable domain: DGGITQSPKYLFRKEGQNVTLSCEQNLNHDAMYWYRQDPGQGLRLIYYSQIVNDFQKGDIAEGYSVSREKKESFPLTVTSAQKNPTAFYLCASSTPTGVNQPQHFGDGTRLSIL.

This sequence joins TRBV19 and TRBJ2-1; D remains unclear. The germline V and J ends were trimmed by 4 bases and 6 bases, with 10 bases remaining between them. The CDR3 totals 13 residues. Germline lookup yields CDR1 LNHDA and CDR2 SQIVND (reference sequence). CDR3 sequence reads: CASSSTVFNEQFF. Written as DNA, the CDR3 is TGTGCCAGTAGTAGTACAGTCTTCAATGAGCAGTTCTTC.

The chain carries TRBV10-3 and TRBJ1-6, with a weak D call TRBD1 (5 bases). Germline V gene lookup returns CDR1 ENHRY and CDR2 SYGVKD. This CDR3 is built from 15 residues. V was clipped by 6 bases and J by 0 bases, with 9 bases between them. The chain's CDR3 is CAIRADSSYNSPLHF. The CDR3 nucleotides read TGTGCCATCAGGGCTGACAGCTCCTATAATTCACCCCTCCACTTT.

V usage is TRBV4-1 and J usage is TRBJ1-6; D remains ambiguous. The V gene's germline CDR1 is MGHRA and CDR2 YSYEKL. The germline V and J ends were trimmed by 1 base and 0 bases, with 4 bases remaining between them. This CDR3 spans 15 amino acids. CDR3 in amino acids: CASSQGSSYNSPLHF. CDR3 nucleotide sequence: TGCGCCAGCAGCCAAGGGAGCTCCTATAATTCACCCCTCCACTTT.

Here the CDR3 DNA reads TGTGCCAGCAGCCCCGATCAGCCCGCGGCGCAGGGGGGTGAGCAGTTCTTC. Protein product: CASSPDQPAAQGGEQFF. The rearrangement uses TRBV7-8 and TRBJ2-1; TRBD1 is a possible D gene (7 bases). Germline V CDR1 and CDR2: SGHVS, FQNEAQ. The V gene lost 5 bases and the J gene lost 9 bases, with 26 bases spanning the gap. CDR3 size: 17 residues.